This TCR beta chain was recovered during a study of blood T cell repertoires in COVID-19 (dated by TCRdb to 2018 to 2021). Regarding the complete study: Collaborator samples came from the United States, Italy and Spain and covered acute and convalescent phases of COVID-19. The prospective study material was composed of cDNA or gDNA derived from T cells, B-cell-depleted T cells, or PBMCs. The dataset comprised deeply sampled blood TCRbeta repertoires from subjects exposed to, actively infected with, or recovered from COVID-19. A freely available public database, intended as a resource for researchers studying the immune response to SARS-CoV-2, is where the repertoires were released. The samples were drawn from two sources: the first 160 participants of the ongoing ImmuneRACE study, and about 1,300 subjects contributed by 6 global collaborators. Sample metadata almost always included a de-identified subject ID, COVID-19 status, age in years and sex. Where HLA class I and class II types were available, the types were taken from metadata supplied by the sample provider, not from assay-based typing. Overall study outcomes, separate from this receptor: The quantity of clinical and demographic metadata differed by source and by participant and was supplied without curation.

As encoded in the germline V gene, CDR1 is SGHRS while CDR2 is YFSETQ. From the cysteine through the phenylalanine, the CDR3 covers 15 amino acids. Solely the CDR3 DNA is kept, with 45 bases framed from the first base. Trimming accounts for 1 base at V and 4 bases at J, while the number of junction bases matched to no gene is 1. On this clone: The specificity of this receptor is unknown. No clone much larger than this one lies a single base away; base qualities are absent.

TCRbeta CDR3 regions were amplified from genomic DNA by means of the immunoSEQ Assay, a bias-controlled multiplex PCR. From the authors' description of their analysis: Within the assay, amplification of reference gene primers was used to estimate how many nucleated cells each sample contained. To quantify the absolute abundance of each unique TCRbeta CDR3 rearrangement, sequence reads were collapsed and filtered. For each sample, productive Simpson clonality was calculated by taking the square root of Simpson's diversity index across productive rearrangements. TCRdb limited this immuneACCESS table to in-frame rearrangements with V and J called. A share of clones is missing; checked studies link under half to unresolved V genes, and the rest is unexplained. V, J and clone size reflect that table, while D and trimming were determined from the DNA. The sample yields approximately 99,000 clones; around 86% were counted once. The ten largest clonotypes hold 4% to 5% of the sample.

The collaborating institutions used their own protocols to collect whole blood in K2EDTA tubes. For TCRbeta analysis, collaborators shipped samples in one of three forms: frozen whole blood, isolated PBMCs, or DNA extracted from either of those sample types. The TCR was taken from a woman in her seventies with acute or convalescent COVID-19. This chain joins TRBV5-1 to TRBJ1-4; TRBD1 lines up with 10 middle nucleotides. The sequenced material came from peripheral blood. CDR3 loop: CASSLWTGGNEKLFF. The DNA is TGCGCCAGCAGCTTGTGGACAGGGGGTAATGAAAAACTGTTTTTT.